A single sample is the source of the 15 T cell receptor beta chains below, sequenced in a study of blood T cell repertoires in COVID-19. Sequencing was performed with immunoSEQ multiplex PCR; in TCRdb, only in-frame clones are kept and a portion is missing. The data hold 150,000 or so clones, with roughly 80% observed a single time. The sequenced sample was peripheral blood. The receptors were sampled from a woman in her sixties or seventies with acute or convalescent COVID-19.

The chain has TRBV12-3 or TRBV12-4 and TRBJ1-3; D is uncertain. Trimming removed 3 bases at V and 3 bases at J, with 6 bases between. CDR3 length: 13 residues. This CDR3 is CASSFASGNTIYF. In DNA, the CDR3 is TGTGCCAGCAGTTTTGCCAGTGGAAACACCATATATTTT.

The V and J genes are TRBV5-1 and TRBJ1-2; D gene uncertain. The ends were cut back, 0 bases at V and 3 bases at J, with 6 bases in the middle. The germline gives CDR1 SGHRS, CDR2 YFSETQ. The CDR3 runs 13 residues. For the CDR3, the DNA is TGCGCCAGCAGCTTGGGTTTCGACTATGGCTACACCTTC. It yields the protein CASSLGFDYGYTF.

The chain couples TRBV7-2 to TRBJ2-1; TRBD1 agrees at 9 bases. J gave up 6 bases and V 2 bases, and 2 bases lay outside the gene matches. CDR1 is SGHTA, CDR2 FQGNSA, per germline. The length of the CDR3 is 14 residues. CDR3 bases: TGTGCCAGCAGCTTACAGGACAGGGGCAATGAGCAGTTCTTC. Its protein product is CASSLQDRGNEQFF.

The chain has TRBV10-3 and TRBJ2-7; D is possibly TRBD1 (6 bases). Trimming shortened V by 5 bases and J by 3 bases, and 11 bases separated the two germline ends. The length of the CDR3 is 13 residues. Germline-derived CDR1 and CDR2 are ENHRY and SYGVKD. CDR3 in DNA: TGTGCCATCAGTTTGAACAGGGACTACGAGCAGTACTTC. This translates into CAISLNRDYEQYF.

This clone occurred a few times. The chain combines TRBV2 with TRBJ1-5; maybe TRBD1 (5 bases). This CDR3 contains 12 residues. Trimming took off 6 bases at V and 5 bases at J, with 8 bases between the two ends. Looked up from germline, CDR1 is SNHLY and CDR2 is FYNNEI. This CDR3 reads CASRKGDQPQHF. DNA of the CDR3: TGTGCCAGCAGGAAAGGGGATCAGCCCCAGCATTTT.

This clone was seen a few times. This rearrangement joins TRBV5-1 to TRBJ2-5, with D unresolved. From germline, CDR1 is SGHRS and CDR2 YFSETQ. CDR3 length equals 14 residues. The V and J ends lost 4 bases and 1 base respectively, with 11 bases between them. The CDR3 DNA reads as TGCGCCAGCAGCCCCCAAACCAGCCAAGAGACCCAGTACTTC. It is translated as CASSPQTSQETQYF.

The chain joins TRBV4-1 to TRBJ1-4, with 8 bases fitting TRBD1. The CDR3 length is 16 residues. The ends lost 2 bases at V and 7 bases at J; junction bases unmatched: 9. CDR1 is MGHRA, CDR2 YSYEKL, per germline. The CDR3, as DNA: TGCGCCAGCAGCCAAAGACCCGCAGGACAGGGTGAAAAACTGTTTTTT. Translation gives CASSQRPAGQGEKLFF.

The V gene is TRBV10-2, the J gene TRBJ2-7; the match to TRBD2 covers 9 bases. V gave up 4 bases and J gave up 3 bases; unmatched junction bases: 10. The CDR3 is made up of 16 amino acids. The V gene's germline CDR1 is WSHSY and CDR2 SAAADI. In DNA, the CDR3 is TGCGCCAGCAGTGGGGGGGGACTAGCCCTAGACTACGAGCAGTACGTC. It specifies CASSGGGLALDYEQYV.

V is TRBV2 and J is TRBJ2-5; no clear D gene. V was clipped by 1 base and J by 5 bases, with 5 bases between them. This CDR3 has 12 amino acids. Germline assignment: CDR1 SNHLY and CDR2 FYNNEI. The CDR3 nucleotides read TGTGCCAGCAGTGAAGATTCGGAGACCCAGTACTTC. It codes for CASSEDSETQYF.

The V call is TRBV6-5, the J call TRBJ1-2; tentatively, D is TRBD1 (6 bases). In germline, CDR1 is MNHEY, CDR2 SVGAGI. With 2 bases removed from V and 8 bases from J, the gap between germline ends came to 18 bases. This CDR3 has 15 residues. The CDR3 DNA reads as TGTGCCAGCAGTTACGCATTCTCAGGGGAAGGGGGCTACACCTTC. Encoded protein: CASSYAFSGEGGYTF.

In nucleotides, the CDR3 is TGTGCCAGCAGCGTCCAGGGGTATCAGCCCCAGCATTTT. Residues: CASSVQGYQPQHF. The chain combines TRBV27 with TRBJ1-5; possible D gene TRBD1, 6 bases. Germline CDR1 and CDR2: MNHEY and SMNVEV (reference sequence). V dropped 6 bases and J dropped 5 bases, with 11 bases sitting between them. The CDR3 consists of 13 residues.

The chain employs TRBV6-5 and TRBJ1-1, with TRBD1 matching over 7 bases. This CDR3 has 14 amino acids. V shed 4 bases and J 1 base; nucleotides not matched to a gene: 3. CDR1 is MNHEY and CDR2 is SVGAGI in the germline V gene. The CDR3 reads CASSSDRRNTEAFF. In nucleotides, the CDR3 is TGTGCCAGCAGTTCGGACAGGCGGAACACTGAAGCTTTCTTT.

Here the CDR3 reads CASFISGVSGYGYTF. CDR3 in DNA: TGTGCCAGCTTTATCTCCGGGGTCAGTGGCTATGGCTACACCTTC. V is TRBV28 and J is TRBJ1-2; unclear D gene. This CDR3 spans 15 amino acids. V lost 8 bases, J lost 4 bases, and 20 bases lay in between. Germline lookup yields CDR1 MDHEN and CDR2 SYDVKM.

The genes are TRBV5-1 and TRBJ1-6; 8 bases match TRBD1. The germline gives CDR1 SGHRS, CDR2 YFSETQ. J was trimmed by 5 bases and V by 8 bases; bases with no gene match: 9. The CDR3 is made up of 15 amino acids. CDR3 bases: TGCGCCAGTGCGACAGGGGACGTGAATAATTCACCCCTCCACTTT. This encodes CASATGDVNNSPLHF.

The chain uses TRBV28 and TRBJ1-2; D perhaps matches TRBD1 (5 bases). The V gene's germline CDR1 is MDHEN and CDR2 SYDVKM. The CDR3 runs to 13 residues. The V end was cut by 6 bases, the J end by 4 bases, with 12 bases between. In DNA form, the CDR3 reads TGTGCCAGCAGCCCCGGGGGGTTCTATGGCTACACCTTC. Translated: CASSPGGFYGYTF.